This record covers a single T cell receptor (beta chain). There is no known antigen for this receptor. No per-base quality is available; no much larger clone lies one base away. The data were obtained in a study of control samples from healthy donors and cancer patients (dated by TCRdb to about 2020). The V end gives up 4 bases and the J end 2 bases, leaving 17 bases in the junction not matched to a gene. The CDR3, from cysteine to phenylalanine, totals 19 residues. The sequence is cut down to CDR3 DNA, 57 bases in frame from base 1. As encoded in the germline V gene, CDR1 is SGHDN while CDR2 is FVKESK. The protocol used for the library was the immunoSEQ multiplex PCR assay. Held by TCRdb, this immuneACCESS table contains in-frame sequences only and omits some clones. Under half of the omission traces to an unresolved V gene where checked; the cause of the rest is unknown. The sample includes around 150,000 clones, with 90% to 95% observed a single time. The ten largest clones take up under 8.5% of the sample.

In this chain, TRBV14 is recombined with TRBJ2-3; 8 bases in between match TRBD2. This clonotype was obtained from a woman aged 40-49 years in good health. Sequenced input: blood. The sequenced DNA: TGTGCCAGCAGCCGAGTTGGGACTAGAATTATAAGAAACACAGATACGCAGTATTTT. Translated, it reads CASSRVGTRIIRNTDTQYF. Joined to the reference TRBV14 and TRBJ2-3 proteins, this CDR3 gives the full variable domain: EAGVTQFPSHSVIEKGQTVTLRCDPISGHDNLYWYRRVMGKEIKFLLHFVKESKQDESGMPNNRFLAERTGGTYSTLKVQPAELEDSGVYFCASSRVGTRIIRNTDTQYFGPGTRLTVL.